This note documents a single TCR beta chain sequence. This specimen belongs to a study of blood T cell repertoires in COVID-19. Study context: T cells, B-cell-depleted T cells, or PBMCs supplied cDNA or gDNA.

Germline CDR1 is SGHAT and CDR2 is FQNNGV. The CDR3 consists of 14 residues. The V and J ends lost 8 bases and 2 bases respectively, with 13 bases between them. In the authors' methods: Amplification of reference gene primers was used by the study to estimate nucleated cell counts. TCRdb keeps only in-frame clones here, not all; method: immunoSEQ multiplex PCR. The D gene and trimming were derived from the DNA, and the V and J assignments and clone size from that table. The sample includes tens of thousands of clones, about nine tenths of them seen just once. The specimen sequenced was peripheral blood. The sequence was obtained from a human donor in a cohort sampled during active COVID-19. The gene calls are TRBV11-2 and TRBJ2-1; D gene unclear. CDR3: CASGTNSPYNEQFF. The CDR3 DNA reads TGTGCCAGCGGAACGAACAGCCCCTACAATGAGCAGTTCTTC.